The 25 T cell receptor beta chains given below trace back to one sample, sequenced in a study of shared clonotypes between healthy human individuals. Assay: immunoSEQ multiplex PCR; the TCRdb copy retains only in-frame clones and omits some. The data hold 2.3 million or so clones, with more than 80% observed a single time. Input material: naive CD4+ T cells from PBMCs. Stated subset: CD45RA+ positively selected. The receptors were sampled from a man younger than 30 in good health. Some clones in this sample may be carry-over from other donors' samples.

About this clone itself: The same CDR3 can be traced to other DNA sequences in this sample. The chain is built from TRBV4-2 and TRBJ1-5, with D uncertain. V gave up 3 bases and J gave up 5 bases, with 8 bases separating them. The CDR3 covers 13 residues. Germline loops: CDR1 LGHNA, CDR2 YNFKEQ. The CDR3 reads CASSQERDQPQHF. CDR3 sequence (DNA): TGTGCCAGCAGCCAGGAAAGGGATCAGCCCCAGCATTTT.

CDR3 region: CASSPHLGQGQDGYTF. CDR3 coding DNA: TGTGCCAGCAGCCCCCATTTAGGACAGGGTCAGGACGGCTACACCTTC. The rearrangement links TRBV9 to TRBJ1-2; 8 bases line up with TRBD1. Germline V gene data show CDR1 as SGDLS and CDR2 as YYNGEE. The CDR3 totals 16 residues. V lost 4 bases to trimming and J lost 8 bases; unmatched junction nucleotides: 16.

A word on this clone: This sample includes further DNA sequences coding for the same CDR3. V usage is TRBV5-1 and J usage is TRBJ2-3; D gene uncertain. V was cut by 3 bases and J by 0 bases, with 8 bases left in between. CDR3 length: 14 residues. CDR1 and CDR2 from the germline V gene are SGHRS and YFSETQ. CDR3 in amino acids: CASSSSGSTDTQYF. The CDR3 bases are TGCGCCAGCAGCTCGTCAGGCAGCACAGATACGCAGTATTTT. The complete variable domain, with remaining parts taken from reference TRBV5-1 and TRBJ2-3, reads KAGVTQTPRYLIKTRGQQVTLSCSPISGHRSVSWYQQTPGQGLQFLFEYFSETQRNKGNFPGRFSGRQFSNSRSEMNVSTLELGDSALYLCASSSSGSTDTQYFGPGTRLTVL.

The gene calls are TRBV4-3 and TRBJ2-1, with 11 bases lining up with TRBD2. Germline CDR1 and CDR2: LGHNA and YSLEER. This CDR3 is built from 17 residues. V was pared by 0 bases and J by 7 bases, with 8 bases of the junction left unmatched. Here the CDR3 DNA reads TGCGCCAGCAGCCAAGATTTTCCTAGCGGGAGGTTAAATGAGCAGTTCTTC. It specifies CASSQDFPSGRLNEQFF.

The gene calls are TRBV4-1 and TRBJ2-1; 14 bases line up with TRBD2. Germline V gene data show CDR1 as MGHRA and CDR2 as YSYEKL. Trimming cost V 1 base and J 0 bases; bases outside gene matches: 14. The CDR3 length is 22 residues. The CDR3 region has the DNA TGCGCCAGCAGCCAAGGGGTCGGATTGACTAGCGGGAGGGGAAGCTCCTACAATGAGCAGTTCTTC. It translates to CASSQGVGLTSGRGSSYNEQFF.

The chain is built from TRBV4-1 and TRBJ2-2; D remains unclear. The V gene's germline CDR1 is MGHRA and CDR2 YSYEKL. Trimming removed 0 bases at V and 0 bases at J, with 5 bases between. The CDR3 spans 15 residues. CDR3 sequence reads: CASSQEASNTGELFF. The CDR3 bases are TGCGCCAGCAGCCAAGAAGCATCGAACACCGGGGAGCTGTTTTTT.

This clone was counted a few times. The chain has TRBV28 and TRBJ1-1; D may be TRBD1 (6 bases). The CDR3 spans 14 residues. Germline CDR1 and CDR2: MDHEN and SYDVKM. V was trimmed by 2 bases and J by 1 base, leaving 8 bases between them. For the CDR3, the DNA is TGTGCCAGCAGTTTAGCAGGGGAGAACACTGAAGCTTTCTTT. Translating gives CASSLAGENTEAFF.

As regards this clone: Other DNA sequences in the sample encode the same CDR3. The rearrangement links TRBV18 to TRBJ2-7; TRBD1 matches 11 bases. Trimming took 6 bases from V and 2 from J; bases not matched to a gene: 6. Germline V lookup: CDR1 KGHSH, CDR2 LQKENI. The CDR3 loop spans 15 amino acids. The CDR3 nucleotides are TGTGCCAGCTCCCCCGGGGGACAGGGGGCCTACGAGCAGTACTTC. Encoded protein: CASSPGGQGAYEQYF.

The V call is TRBV19, the J call TRBJ1-2, with 7 bases matching TRBD1. J gave up 6 bases and V 6 bases, and 13 bases lay outside the gene matches. Germline values: CDR1 LNHDA, CDR2 SQIVND (reference sequence). CDR3 length: 15 amino acids. The CDR3 protein is CASRMGKTGSDGYTF. CDR3 bases: TGTGCCAGTAGAATGGGGAAGACAGGGTCTGATGGCTACACCTTC.

The CDR3 here is CASREAGGSGNTIYF. The CDR3 nucleotides read TGTGCCAGCAGGGAGGCCGGGGGATCAGGAAACACCATATATTTT. This chain joins TRBV6-1 and TRBJ1-3; weak D call: TRBD1 (5 bases). CDR1 MNHNS and CDR2 SASEGT come from the germline V gene. This CDR3 comprises 15 residues. The V end was cut by 6 bases, the J end by 4 bases, with 16 bases between.

The J gene is TRBJ1-5, the V gene TRBV27; D unresolved. CDR1 MNHEY and CDR2 SMNVEV come from the germline V gene (reference sequence). The CDR3 totals 12 residues. The V end lost 3 bases, the J end lost 6 bases, and 6 bases lay between the germline ends. DNA for the CDR3: TGTGCCAGCAGTTTTTACGGTCAGCCCCAGCATTTT. Residues: CASSFYGQPQHF.

The count of this clone is one. The V gene is TRBV9, the J gene TRBJ1-1; D might be TRBD1 (5 bases). Per germline, CDR1 SGDLS and CDR2 YYNGEE. The V end lost 4 bases, the J end lost 0 bases, and 10 bases lay between the germline ends. The CDR3 runs 14 residues. This CDR3 reads CASSPRGMNTEAFF. The CDR3 DNA reads as TGTGCCAGCAGCCCCCGGGGGATGAACACTGAAGCTTTCTTT.

V is TRBV7-2 and J is TRBJ2-3, with TRBD1 as a possible D gene (6 bases). The length of the CDR3 is 15 residues. Germline lookup yields CDR1 SGHTA and CDR2 FQGNSA. Trimming took 5 bases from V and 4 from J, leaving 16 bases between them. The CDR3 coding sequence is TGTGCCAGCAGCCAAGGGCAGGGGCCCCCAGATACGCAGTATTTT. Protein product: CASSQGQGPPDTQYF.

The CDR3: CASSYPRQGRQETQYF. Here the CDR3 DNA reads TGTGCCAGCAGTTACCCTCGACAGGGCCGTCAAGAGACCCAGTACTTC. The rearrangement links TRBV6-6 to TRBJ2-5, with 7 bases identical to TRBD1. From germline, CDR1 is MNHNY and CDR2 SVGAGI (reference sequence). The CDR3 contains 16 residues. V lost 2 bases to trimming and J lost 2 bases; unmatched junction nucleotides: 8.

The gene calls are TRBV23-1 and TRBJ2-2, with a tentative D call TRBD2 (5 bases). TRBV23-1 has ORF status, its function being uncertain. The length of the CDR3 is 18 residues. The V end was cut by 2 bases, the J end by 4 bases, with 20 bases between. CDR3 in amino acids: CASSQLGGPGPTTGELFF. For the CDR3, the DNA is TGCGCCAGCAGTCAACTAGGAGGCCCAGGCCCGACCACCGGGGAGCTGTTTTTT.

This clone was observed a handful of times. This chain links TRBV30 with TRBJ1-1; 7 bases agree with TRBD1. CDR1 GTSNPN and CDR2 SVGIG come from the germline V gene (reference sequence). This CDR3 contains 13 residues. V lost 8 bases, J lost 4 bases, and 10 bases stayed unmatched. The DNA for the CDR3 is TGTGCCGTAAACAGGGGTTTTGCCACTGAAGCTTTCTTT. Translated: CAVNRGFATEAFF. The full variable domain, completed using reference TRBV30 and TRBJ1-1, is SQTIHQWPATLVQPVGSPLSLECTVEGTSNPNLYWYRQAAGRGLQLLFYSVGIGQISSEVPQNLSASRPQDRQFILSSKKLLLSDSGFYLCAVNRGFATEAFFGQGTRLTVV.

In this sample, this clone turned up once. The V and J genes are TRBV11-2 and TRBJ2-3; 9 bases line up with TRBD2. The CDR3 runs to 16 residues. The junction had 9 bases not matched to a gene; V was cut back by 5 bases and J by 3 bases. Per germline, CDR1 SGHAT and CDR2 FQNNGV. CDR3 region: CASSPKRLAGTDTQYF. The CDR3 DNA follows: TGTGCCAGCAGCCCGAAGCGCCTAGCGGGAACAGATACGCAGTATTTT.

This chain uses TRBV18 with TRBJ2-7; TRBD2 agrees at 7 bases. Germline CDR1 KGHSH, CDR2 LQKENI. This CDR3 spans 12 amino acids. V was pared by 2 bases and J by 6 bases, with 1 base of the junction left unmatched. The CDR3 protein is CASSPGGVEQYF. The CDR3 nucleotides are TGTGCCAGCTCACCAGGGGGGGTCGAGCAGTACTTC.

The chain carries TRBV18 and TRBJ2-1; 10 bases line up with TRBD2. The CDR3 length is 17 residues. CDR1 KGHSH and CDR2 LQKENI come from the germline V gene. V lost 6 bases, J lost 2 bases, and 10 bases stayed unmatched. CDR3 sequence (DNA): TGTGCCAGCTCCTTAGCGGGAGGCGTCATAACCTACAATGAGCAGTTCTTC. It specifies CASSLAGGVITYNEQFF.

Comment on this clone: The same CDR3 is also encoded by other DNA sequences in this sample. The rearrangement uses TRBV28 and TRBJ2-5; 7 bases line up with TRBD1. With 4 bases clipped from V and 3 bases from J, the junction kept 2 bases outside the gene matches. This CDR3 region has 13 residues. The germline gives CDR1 MDHEN, CDR2 SYDVKM. CDR3 bases: TGTGCCAGCAGTTCGGGGACAGAAGAGACCCAGTACTTC. Translated, it gives CASSSGTEETQYF.

The genes are TRBV6-5 and TRBJ1-1, with D unresolved. Germline loops: CDR1 MNHEY, CDR2 SVGAGI. Trimming removed 2 bases at V and 1 base at J, with 11 bases between. The length of the CDR3 is 15 residues. The CDR3 reads CASSYMPRSNTEAFF. The CDR3 nucleotides read TGTGCCAGCAGTTACATGCCAAGGTCGAACACTGAAGCTTTCTTT.

This rearrangement joins TRBV11-2 to TRBJ2-2, with 9 bases matching TRBD2. The CDR3 is 19 residues long. Trimming cost V 2 bases and J 7 bases; bases outside gene matches: 17. CDR1 is SGHAT and CDR2 is FQNNGV in the germline V gene. In DNA, the CDR3 is TGTGCCAGCAGCTTATTAGGTGGAGGGCGGGAGGGCCGCAGCGGGGAGCTGTTTTTT. It specifies CASSLLGGGREGRSGELFF. Full variable domain (missing parts from reference TRBV11-2 and TRBJ2-2): EAGVAQSPRYKIIEKRQSVAFWCNPISGHATLYWYQQILGQGPKLLIQFQNNGVVDDSQLPKDRFSAERLKGVDSTLKIQPAKLEDSAVYLCASSLLGGGREGRSGELFFGEGSRLTVL.

The chain uses TRBV5-1 and TRBJ2-2; 13 bases agree with TRBD2. Germline trimming cut 6 bases from V and 7 bases from J; bases unmatched to any gene: 6. The CDR3 covers 15 residues. Per the germline V gene, CDR1 is SGHRS and CDR2 is YFSETQ. In nucleotides, the CDR3 is TGCGCCAGCAAAACACTAGCGGGAGGGGACGGGGAGCTGTTTTTT. It translates to CASKTLAGGDGELFF. The full variable domain, rest sourced from reference TRBV5-1 and TRBJ2-2, is KAGVTQTPRYLIKTRGQQVTLSCSPISGHRSVSWYQQTPGQGLQFLFEYFSETQRNKGNFPGRFSGRQFSNSRSEMNVSTLELGDSALYLCASKTLAGGDGELFFGEGSRLTVL.

The gene calls are TRBV6-5 and TRBJ2-1; 10 positions agree with TRBD1. The CDR3 extends over 14 amino acids. J lost 8 bases, V lost 4 bases, and 5 bases had no gene match. Germline V gene lookup returns CDR1 MNHEY and CDR2 SVGAGI. CDR3 bases: TGTGCCAGCAGTTTAGAAGACAGGGGGCATGAGCAGTTCTTC. Its protein product is CASSLEDRGHEQFF.

The rearrangement uses TRBV6-1 and TRBJ2-3; no definite D call. Germline V gene data show CDR1 as MNHNS and CDR2 as SASEGT. Between the trimmed V and J ends, which lost 2 bases and 5 bases, there was a span of 5 bases. CDR3 length equals 12 residues. CDR3 DNA sequence: TGTGCCAGCAGTGAATATAGAGATACGCAGTATTTT. This encodes CASSEYRDTQYF.